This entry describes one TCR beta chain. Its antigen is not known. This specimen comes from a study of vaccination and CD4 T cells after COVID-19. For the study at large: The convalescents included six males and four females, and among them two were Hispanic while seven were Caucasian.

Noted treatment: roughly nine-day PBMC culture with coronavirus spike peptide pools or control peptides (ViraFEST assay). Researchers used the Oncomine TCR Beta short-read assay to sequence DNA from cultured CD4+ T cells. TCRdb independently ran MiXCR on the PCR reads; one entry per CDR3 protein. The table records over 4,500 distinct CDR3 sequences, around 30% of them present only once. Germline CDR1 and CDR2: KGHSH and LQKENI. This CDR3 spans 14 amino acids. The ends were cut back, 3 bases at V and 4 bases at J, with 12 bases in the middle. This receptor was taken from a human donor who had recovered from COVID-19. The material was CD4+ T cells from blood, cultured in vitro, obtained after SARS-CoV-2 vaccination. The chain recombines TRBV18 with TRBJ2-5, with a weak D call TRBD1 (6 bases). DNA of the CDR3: TGTGCCAGCTCACCTAGGACAGTTCGAGAGACCCAGTACTTC. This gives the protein CASSPRTVRETQYF.